Each of the 25 T cell receptor beta chains below was sequenced from the same sample in a study of molecular identifiers for immune sequencing clone quantification. TCRdb reprocessed the PCR reads with MiXCR, giving one entry per CDR3 protein. Of hundreds of thousands of distinct CDR3 sequences detected, 25% appear once; the ten largest clones hold around 0.78%. Sequencing was performed on naive CD8+ T cells from blood, with Jurkat cell RNA spiked in. The subset here: FACS-sorted CD8+CD4-CCR7+CD45RA+ naive T cells. These receptors originate from a human donor in good health. Some libraries in this study had Jurkat cell RNA spiked in.

This clonotype was counted ten times or more. The J gene is TRBJ2-2, the V gene TRBV7-9, with D maybe TRBD1 (5 bases). The CDR3 covers 14 residues. The V and J ends lost 7 bases and 3 bases respectively, with 12 bases between them. CDR1 is SEHNR, CDR2 FQNEAQ, per germline (reference sequence). CDR3 sequence: CASNQQGDTGELFF. CDR3 sequence (DNA): TGTGCCAGCAACCAACAAGGGGACACCGGGGAGCTGTTTTTT.

This clonotype was counted ten times or more. The chain carries TRBV27 and TRBJ2-7; TRBD1 matches at 7 bases. V gave up 5 bases and J gave up 5 bases; unmatched junction bases: 6. The CDR3 covers 13 residues. Germline loops: CDR1 MNHEY, CDR2 SMNVEV (reference sequence). CDR3: CASSPRQGHEQYF. CDR3 sequence (DNA): TGTGCCAGCAGTCCCCGACAGGGCCACGAGCAGTACTTC.

This clonotype was seen a few times. This may arise from a read error, as a much more abundant clone is one base away. V and J are TRBV4-1 and TRBJ1-1; 9 nucleotides align to TRBD1. Germline V gene lookup returns CDR1 MGHRA and CDR2 YSYEKL. The length of the CDR3 is 12 residues. J lost 5 bases, V lost 11 bases, and 6 bases had no gene match. DNA for the CDR3: TGCGCCTGCAAGACAGGGGGAACTGAAGCTTTCTTT. It encodes CACKTGGTEAFF.

This rearrangement joins TRBV6-2 or TRBV6-3 to TRBJ2-2; unclear D gene. The CDR3 extends over 17 amino acids. V was shortened by 0 bases and J by 2 bases, with 13 bases between the two germline ends. CDR1 is MNHEY, CDR2 SVGEGT, per germline. In DNA form, the CDR3 reads TGTGCCAGCAGTTACTCCCCCCGAAACCTCAACACCGGGGAGCTGTTTTTT. Residues: CASSYSPRNLNTGELFF.

This clonotype was seen repeatedly, ten times or more. The chain is built from TRBV29-1 and TRBJ1-5; TRBD1 is a possible D gene (5 bases). Germline V lookup: CDR1 SQVTM, CDR2 ANQGSEA. CDR3 length: 16 amino acids. Trimming shortened V by 8 bases and J by 6 bases, and 26 bases separated the two germline ends. The CDR3 is CSPQVVFRECGQPQHF. CDR3 DNA sequence: TGCAGCCCCCAGGTGGTGTTCAGGGAGTGCGGTCAGCCCCAGCATTTT.

In its sample, this clonotype was seen many times. V is TRBV4-1 and J is TRBJ1-3, with D hard to call. The CDR3 sequence is 14 residues long. The germline gives CDR1 MGHRA, CDR2 YSYEKL. Trimming removed 4 bases from V and 2 bases from J, with 9 bases in between. CDR3 bases: TGCGCCAGCAGCCCCCAAGTGACTGGAAACACCATATATTTT. It specifies CASSPQVTGNTIYF.

This clonotype was counted only a few times. CDR3 coding DNA: TGTGCCACCAGCGTTGGGCGACTAGAGACCCAGTACTTC. Translation: CATSVGRLETQYF. The genes are TRBV15 and TRBJ2-5; D not resolved. With 5 bases removed from V and 4 bases from J, the gap between germline ends came to 11 bases. Germline loops: CDR1 LNHNV, CDR2 YYDKDF (reference sequence). The CDR3 totals 13 residues. Together with reference TRBV15 and TRBJ2-5, the CDR3 gives the full variable domain: DAMVIQNPRYQVTQFGKPVTLSCSQTLNHNVMYWYQQKSSQAPKLLFHYYDKDFNNEADTPDNFQSRRPNTSFCFLDIRSPGLGDTAMYLCATSVGRLETQYFGPGTRLLVL.

To note about this clonotype: This may be a read error, as it is one base from a much larger clone. The V and J genes are TRBV4-3 and TRBJ2-1; TRBD2 aligns across 10 bases. The length of the CDR3 is 16 residues. Germline V gene data show CDR1 as LGHNA and CDR2 as YSLEER. The DNA for the CDR3 is TGCGCCCGCAGCCAGGAATTAGGGCTAGCGGGGGCCGGGGGGTTCTTC. Protein: CARSQELGLAGAGGFF.

This clonotype has only a few counts. This chain joins TRBV29-1 and TRBJ2-1; D is uncertain. The V end was cut by 3 bases, the J end by 4 bases, with 13 bases between. Germline assignment: CDR1 SQVTM and CDR2 ANQGSEA. The length of the CDR3 is 14 residues. The CDR3 DNA is TGCAGCGTTGAGTGGCCTCTGAGTTACAATGAGCAGTTCTTC. Translating gives CSVEWPLSYNEQFF.

This clonotype was found many times. The chain carries TRBV12-3 or TRBV12-4 and TRBJ2-3; 8 bases align to TRBD2. This CDR3 region has 15 residues. V was clipped by 3 bases and J by 2 bases; unmatched bases: 4. The CDR3 coding sequence is TGTGCCAGCAGTTTTTCGGGGGGGTCCACAGATACGCAGTATTTT. It translates to CASSFSGGSTDTQYF.

The chain joins TRBV6-2 or TRBV6-3 to TRBJ2-1; no reliable D call. Deletions cut 0 bases from V and 5 bases from J, with 11 bases between. The CDR3 is made up of 15 amino acids. The V gene's germline CDR1 is MNHEY and CDR2 SVGEGT. In DNA, the CDR3 is TGTGCCAGCAGTTACTCCCCCCCGGGTAACAATGAGCAGTTCTTC. This sequence encodes CASSYSPPGNNEQFF.

The V and J genes are TRBV27 and TRBJ1-3; 8 bases are a match to TRBD1. Germline V lookup: CDR1 MNHEY, CDR2 SMNVEV (reference sequence). The CDR3 has 14 amino acids. V gave up 4 bases and J gave up 4 bases; unmatched junction bases: 3. The CDR3 reads CASSSDRAGNTIYF. DNA for the CDR3: TGTGCCAGCAGTTCGGACAGGGCAGGAAACACCATATATTTT.

The rearrangement joins TRBV2 to TRBJ2-5; D gene uncertain. Germline V gene lookup returns CDR1 SNHLY and CDR2 FYNNEI. Trimming removed 7 bases from V and 1 base from J, with 13 bases in between. The CDR3 is made up of 14 amino acids. The CDR3 loop is CASKLDASQETQYF. The CDR3 nucleotides read TGTGCCAGCAAACTTGACGCCTCCCAAGAGACCCAGTACTTC.

This clonotype was seen ten or more times. V gene TRBV7-9 combines with J gene TRBJ1-1; TRBD1 matches at 7 bases. CDR3 length equals 13 residues. The trim removed 6 bases at V and 0 bases at J, leaving 1 base unmatched. The V gene's germline CDR1 is SEHNR and CDR2 FQNEAQ (reference sequence). The CDR3 bases are TGTGCCAGCAGGGACAGGATGAACACTGAAGCTTTCTTT. This codes for CASRDRMNTEAFF. Supplemented by reference TRBV7-9 and TRBJ1-1, the full variable domain reads DTGVSQNPRHKITKRGQNVTFRCDPISEHNRLYWYRQTLGQGPEFLTYFQNEAQLEKSRLLSDRFSAERPKGSFSTLEIQRTEQGDSAMYLCASRDRMNTEAFFGQGTRLTVV.

As concerns this clonotype: Just one base apart from a much larger clone, this may be a read error. The CDR3 coding sequence is TGTGCCAGCAGTCGCAGGGGTGGGACTGAAGCTTCCTTT. This sequence encodes CASSRRGGTEASF. V is TRBV12-3 or TRBV12-4 and J is TRBJ1-1; possibly TRBD1 for D (6 bases). The CDR3 spans 13 residues.

As regards this clonotype: A much larger clonotype is one base distant, so this may be a read error. The chain has TRBV20-1 and TRBJ2-3, with no clear D. Deletions cut 0 bases from V and 5 bases from J, with 3 bases between. The CDR3 is 11 residues long. In germline, CDR1 is DFQATT, CDR2 SNEGSKA (reference sequence). In nucleotides, the CDR3 is TGCAGTGCTAGAGAACAAGATACGCAGTATTTT. This gives the protein CSAREQDTQYF.

The V call is TRBV20-1, the J call TRBJ2-7, with 10 nucleotides matching TRBD1. The germline V gene has CDR1 DFQATT and CDR2 SNEGSKA (reference sequence). With 3 bases clipped from V and 3 bases from J, the junction kept 11 bases outside the gene matches. The CDR3 spans 16 residues. CDR3 region: CSARPGTGAIIYEQYF. DNA of the CDR3: TGCAGTGCTAGGCCGGGGACAGGGGCCATCATCTACGAGCAGTACTTC.

This clonotype was seen only a few times. V and J are TRBV6-2 or TRBV6-3 and TRBJ2-1; D gene uncertain. The CDR3 extends over 13 amino acids. Between the trimmed V and J ends, which lost 6 bases and 4 bases, there was a span of 10 bases. Per germline, CDR1 MNHEY and CDR2 SVGEGT. The CDR3 sequence: CASSTRYYNEQFF. CDR3 DNA: TGTGCCAGCAGCACGCGCTATTACAATGAGCAGTTCTTC.

Concerning this clonotype: A clone one base away is much larger, so this may be a read error. The rearrangement links TRBV28 to TRBJ2-3; 7 bases are shared with TRBD1. From germline, CDR1 is MDHEN and CDR2 SYDVKM. This CDR3 has 14 residues. With V trimmed by 7 bases and J by 2 bases, 6 bases remained unmatched. Here the CDR3 reads CASKRQGTTDTQYF. The CDR3 DNA follows: TGTGCCAGCAAGAGACAGGGAACCACAGATACGCAGTATTTT.

As to this clonotype: A much larger clone differs by one base, so this may be a read error. The chain joins TRBV20-1 to TRBJ2-3, with D uncertain. CDR1 DFQATT and CDR2 SNEGSKA come from the germline V gene (reference sequence). Trimming stripped 0 bases from V and 1 base from J, with 17 bases between. CDR3 length: 17 amino acids. The CDR3 region has the DNA TGCAGTGCTAGAGAGAAATTGGGTTACCGAGGCACAGATACGCAGTATTTT. It is translated as CSAREKLGYRGTDTQYF.

This clonotype was counted only a few times. The chain links TRBV4-3 to TRBJ2-7; D call uncertain. The CDR3 has 15 amino acids. Germline CDR1 LGHNA, CDR2 YSLEER. Trimming removed 0 bases from V and 3 bases from J, with 12 bases in between. The CDR3 nucleotides are TGCGCCAGCAGCCAAGAAGTAAGGCCGAACTACGAGCAGTACTTC. It translates to CASSQEVRPNYEQYF.

This clonotype was counted ten times or more. The chain is built from TRBV29-1 and TRBJ1-1; D possibly corresponds to TRBD1 (6 bases). Germline lookup yields CDR1 SQVTM and CDR2 ANQGSEA. The CDR3 covers 16 residues. Trimming removed 4 bases at V and 0 bases at J, with 18 bases between. The CDR3 sequence: CSVVGGIGGLNTEAFF. The DNA for the CDR3 is TGCAGCGTTGTAGGGGGAATCGGAGGGTTGAACACTGAAGCTTTCTTT. Supplemented by reference TRBV29-1 and TRBJ1-1, the full variable domain reads SAVISQKPSRDICQRGTSLTIQCQVDSQVTMMFWYRQQPGQSLTLIATANQGSEATYESGFVIDKFPISRPNLTFSTLTVSNMSPEDSSIYLCSVVGGIGGLNTEAFFGQGTRLTVV.

To note about this clonotype: A much bigger clone sits one base away, suggesting this may be a read error. It is likely a read error, because the conserved phenylalanine at the end of the CDR3 is missing. V and J are TRBV19 and TRBJ2-3; D perhaps matches TRBD2 (6 bases). Germline V lookup: CDR1 LNHDA, CDR2 SQIVND (reference sequence). Between the trimmed V and J ends, which lost 3 bases and 3 bases, there was a span of 16 bases. CDR3 length equals 16 residues. The CDR3 region has the DNA TGTGCCAGTAGTATGCTTGGAGGAGGGGCGACAGATACGCAGTATTAT. Its translation is CASSMLGGGATDTQYY.

This clonotype was picked up many times. The chain recombines TRBV28 with TRBJ1-1, with D perhaps TRBD1 (5 bases). The CDR3 length is 14 residues. Looked up from germline, CDR1 is MDHEN and CDR2 is SYDVKM. Trimming left V 6 bases short and J 3 bases short, with 14 bases between. The CDR3 nucleotides read TGTGCCAGCAGGCTCAGGTTAGGGGACACTGAAGCTTTCTTT. Translation gives CASRLRLGDTEAFF.

This clonotype was counted ten times or more. The chain couples TRBV6-6 to TRBJ2-5, with TRBD1 identical over 8 bases. The length of the CDR3 is 19 residues. Trimming cost V 2 bases and J 2 bases; bases outside gene matches: 16. The germline gives CDR1 MNHNY, CDR2 SVGAGI (reference sequence). The CDR3: CASSYPLSLDRAPQETQYF. The CDR3 DNA follows: TGTGCCAGCAGTTACCCTCTTTCCTTGGACAGGGCCCCTCAAGAGACCCAGTACTTC.